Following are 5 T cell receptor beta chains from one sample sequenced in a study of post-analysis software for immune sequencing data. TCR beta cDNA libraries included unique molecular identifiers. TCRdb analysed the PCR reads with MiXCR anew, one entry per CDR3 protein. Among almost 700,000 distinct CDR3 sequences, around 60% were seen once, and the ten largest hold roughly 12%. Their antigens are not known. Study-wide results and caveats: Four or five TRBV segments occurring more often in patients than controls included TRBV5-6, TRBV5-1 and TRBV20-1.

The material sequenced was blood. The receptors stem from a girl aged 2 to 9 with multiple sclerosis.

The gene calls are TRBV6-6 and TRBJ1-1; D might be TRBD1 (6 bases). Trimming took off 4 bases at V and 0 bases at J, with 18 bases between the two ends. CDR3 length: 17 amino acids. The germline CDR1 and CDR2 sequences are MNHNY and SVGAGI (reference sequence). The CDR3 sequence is CASSSLNTGSMNTEAFF. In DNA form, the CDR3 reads TGTGCCAGCAGTTCCCTAAACACAGGGAGCATGAACACTGAAGCTTTCTTT.

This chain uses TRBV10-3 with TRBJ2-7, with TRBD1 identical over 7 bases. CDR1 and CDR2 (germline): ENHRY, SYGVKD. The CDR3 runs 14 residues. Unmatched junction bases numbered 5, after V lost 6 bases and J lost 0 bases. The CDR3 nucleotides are TGTGCCATCAGCCCCGGGGACAGCTCCTACGAGCAGTACTTC. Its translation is CAISPGDSSYEQYF.

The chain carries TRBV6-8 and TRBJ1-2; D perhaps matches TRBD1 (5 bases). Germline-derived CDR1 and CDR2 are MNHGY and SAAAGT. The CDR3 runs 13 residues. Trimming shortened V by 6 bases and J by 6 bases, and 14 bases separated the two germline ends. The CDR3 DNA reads TGTGCCAGCAGCAGTGTCAGGGACCATGGCTACACCTTC. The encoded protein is CASSSVRDHGYTF.

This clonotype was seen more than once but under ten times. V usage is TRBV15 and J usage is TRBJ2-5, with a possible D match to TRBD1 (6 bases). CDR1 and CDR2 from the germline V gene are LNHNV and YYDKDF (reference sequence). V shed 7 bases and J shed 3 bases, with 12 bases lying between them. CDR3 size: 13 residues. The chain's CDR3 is CATTLDRKETQYF. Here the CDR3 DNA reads TGTGCCACCACACTCGACAGGAAAGAGACCCAGTACTTC.

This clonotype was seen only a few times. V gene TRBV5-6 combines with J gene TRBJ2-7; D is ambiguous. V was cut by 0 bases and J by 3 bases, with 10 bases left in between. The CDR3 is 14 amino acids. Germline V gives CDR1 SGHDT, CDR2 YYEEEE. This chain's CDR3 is CASSLVNSYYEQYF. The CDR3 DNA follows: TGTGCCAGCAGCTTGGTCAACAGTTACTACGAGCAGTACTTC.